Below are 15 T cell receptor beta chains sequenced from a single sample in a study of naive and memory T cell subsets. Study findings and constraints: Possibly reflecting memory cells re-expressing CD45RA, a few larger clonotypes occurred in naive repertoires, especially CD8.

The beta constant-region primer was an equimolar mix of two oligonucleotides covering TRBC1 and TRBC2. Nested alpha and beta constant-region primers with the SP2 primer drove four PCR rounds on ligated cDNA. TCRdb called the UMI-ligation and nested PCR reads again in MiXCR, with one record for every CDR3 protein. The repertoire includes fewer than 150,000 distinct CDR3 sequences, about 20% of them detected once, and around 0.63% sits in the top ten. These TCRs' antigens remain unknown. Sequences were obtained from naive CD8+ T cells from blood. The receptors here all came from a human donor in good health.

This clonotype showed up just a few times. CDR3 in amino acids: CAWSRDINEKLFF. The DNA of the CDR3 is TGTGCCTGGAGTCGGGATATTAATGAAAAACTGTTTTTT. The chain has TRBV30 and TRBJ1-4; no clear D gene. Germline V CDR1 and CDR2: GTSNPN, SVGIG (reference sequence). Trimming shortened V by 2 bases and J by 4 bases, and 8 bases separated the two germline ends. There are 13 residues in the CDR3. The full variable domain, with the rest looked up from reference TRBV30 and TRBJ1-4, is SQTIHQWPATLVQPVGSPLSLECTVEGTSNPNLYWYRQAAGRGLQLLFYSVGIGQISSEVPQNLSASRPQDRQFILSSKKLLLSDSGFYLCAWSRDINEKLFFGSGTQLSVL.

The chain is built from TRBV29-1 and TRBJ2-1, with TRBD2 identical over 7 bases. Germline V gene lookup returns CDR1 SQVTM and CDR2 ANQGSEA. The junction had 6 bases not matched to a gene; V was cut back by 3 bases and J by 4 bases. This CDR3 is built from 14 residues. In DNA, the CDR3 is TGCAGCGTTGAGTATCTAGCGGATTACAATGAGCAGTTCTTC. It is translated as CSVEYLADYNEQFF.

The chain links TRBV6-6 to TRBJ2-7; D gene ambiguous. The germline V gene has CDR1 MNHNY and CDR2 SVGAGI (reference sequence). The CDR3 has 11 residues. With 4 bases removed from V and 3 bases from J, the gap between germline ends came to 4 bases. CDR3 loop: CASSWDYEQYF. CDR3 DNA sequence: TGTGCCAGCAGTTGGGACTACGAGCAGTACTTC.

J is TRBJ2-3 and V is TRBV5-1, with 9 nucleotides matching TRBD1. Germline V CDR1 and CDR2: SGHRS, YFSETQ. The V and J ends lost 6 bases and 0 bases, in that order; junction bases with no gene match: 8. This CDR3 is built from 16 residues. In DNA form, the CDR3 reads TGCGCCAGCAATATACAGGGGGCGAGAAGCACAGATACGCAGTATTTT. Translating it yields CASNIQGARSTDTQYF.

The rearrangement uses TRBV12-3 or TRBV12-4 and TRBJ2-7; 7 nucleotides match TRBD2. There are 16 residues in the CDR3. V lost 6 bases, J lost 2 bases, and 13 bases stayed unmatched. In nucleotides, the CDR3 is TGTGCCAGCAGCCCTATACTCAGCGGGACCACCTACGAGCAGTACTTC. Amino acids: CASSPILSGTTYEQYF.

This clonotype was counted between two and nine times. The chain has TRBV6-2 or TRBV6-3 and TRBJ1-5; D is uncertain. From germline, CDR1 is MNHEY and CDR2 SVGEGT. The CDR3 has 16 residues. Trimming left V 1 base short and J 3 bases short, with 13 bases between. The CDR3 sequence is CASSYLAILANQPQHF. In DNA form, the CDR3 reads TGTGCCAGCAGTTACTTGGCAATTCTGGCCAATCAGCCCCAGCATTTT.

The J gene is TRBJ1-2, the V gene TRBV29-1; D remains unclear. CDR3 length: 12 residues. The germline V gene has CDR1 SQVTM and CDR2 ANQGSEA. Trimming took off 3 bases at V and 4 bases at J, with 9 bases between the two ends. Here the CDR3 DNA reads TGCAGCGTTGACGGGGTCGCCTATGGCTACACCTTC. This codes for CSVDGVAYGYTF.

This clonotype was counted between two and nine times. J is TRBJ2-1 and V is TRBV10-3; D unclear. The CDR3 is 12 amino acids. The germline CDR1 and CDR2 sequences are ENHRY and SYGVKD. Trimming took 6 bases from V and 8 from J, leaving 11 bases between them. As DNA, the CDR3 is TGTGCCATCAGGGACGACCGCGATGAGCAGTTCTTC. Translation: CAIRDDRDEQFF.

The chain has TRBV27 and TRBJ2-7; D is uncertain. CDR1 MNHEY and CDR2 SMNVEV come from the germline V gene (reference sequence). V dropped 6 bases and J dropped 2 bases, with 14 bases sitting between them. CDR3 size: 14 residues. The CDR3 loop reads CASSNVEGAYEQYF. In DNA, the CDR3 is TGTGCCAGCAGCAATGTGGAAGGAGCCTACGAGCAGTACTTC.

In its sample, this clonotype was seen a few times. V is TRBV29-1 and J is TRBJ2-3; D not resolved. V was trimmed by 4 bases and J by 3 bases, leaving 8 bases between them. CDR1 SQVTM and CDR2 ANQGSEA come from the germline V gene. This CDR3 has 12 amino acids. CDR3 sequence reads: CSVVMKTDTQYF. DNA for the CDR3: TGCAGCGTTGTAATGAAGACAGATACGCAGTATTTT.

This chain connects TRBV12-3 or TRBV12-4 to TRBJ1-1; 8 nucleotides line up with TRBD1. V lost 7 bases and J lost 1; bases outside the gene matches: 2. This CDR3 is 13 amino acids long. The CDR3 loop reads CASITGGNTEAFF. CDR3 nucleotide sequence: TGTGCCAGCATAACAGGGGGGAACACTGAAGCTTTCTTT.

This chain connects TRBV7-6 to TRBJ1-6, with D possibly matching TRBD1 (5 bases). CDR3 size: 15 residues. The germline V gene encodes CDR1 SGHVS and CDR2 FNYEAQ. V dropped 8 bases and J dropped 6 bases, with 17 bases sitting between them. CDR3 in amino acids: CASSEEGAFNSPLHF. The CDR3 DNA sequence: TGTGCCAGCTCCGAGGAAGGGGCCTTTAATTCACCCCTCCACTTT.

The chain recombines TRBV29-1 with TRBJ1-1; D is undetermined. The V and J ends lost 0 bases and 2 bases respectively, with 13 bases between them. This CDR3 has 15 residues. Germline CDR1 reads SQVTM; CDR2 reads ANQGSEA. DNA of the CDR3: TGCAGCGTTGAAGATCTAGACTTTCGAAACACTGAAGCTTTCTTT. Encoded protein: CSVEDLDFRNTEAFF.

V and J are TRBV10-3 and TRBJ2-7, with TRBD2 matching 8 bases. Trimming cost V 10 bases and J 2 bases; bases outside gene matches: 4. Germline V CDR1 and CDR2: ENHRY, SYGVKD. The CDR3 consists of 12 residues. This chain's CDR3 is CATRGGAYEQYF. Written as DNA, the CDR3 is TGTGCCACCCGGGGGGGCGCCTACGAGCAGTACTTC.

Only a few counts were recorded for this clonotype. This rearrangement joins TRBV7-8 to TRBJ2-1; TRBD2 matches at 9 bases. Trimming at V came to 1 base and at J to 3 bases, leaving 1 base not matched to a gene. Germline-derived CDR1 and CDR2 are SGHVS and FQNEAQ. The length of the CDR3 is 15 residues. Here the CDR3 DNA reads TGTGCCAGCAGCTTAGTAGCGGGAGACTACAATGAGCAGTTCTTC. It translates to CASSLVAGDYNEQFF.